The rows below give T cell receptor beta chains drawn from one sample of a study of T cell responses to AZD1222 COVID-19 vaccine. TCRdb keeps only in-frame clones here, not all; method: immunoSEQ multiplex PCR. The table shows around 100,000 clones, with 90% occurring only once. The input for sequencing was peripheral blood, taken on day 0 of AZD1222 vaccination. These receptors originate from an adult in good health. Both conserved end residues are part of each CDR3. D genes are given only for firm matches. Clone size appears in some rows only: once, few, many, or a class for an expanded clone.

D,V,J,size,DNA,CDR3
.,TRBV6-1,TRBJ2-5,.,TGTGCCAGCAGTGAAAATACGGGGGGCAGGGAGACCCAGTACTTC,CASSENTGGRETQYF
TRBD1,TRBV29-1,TRBJ1-2,.,TGCAGCGTTGGGACAGGGGATATGAGCGGCTACACCTTC,CSVGTGDMSGYTF
.,TRBV3-1/TRBV3-2,TRBJ1-1,.,TGTGCCAGCAGCCTTGAGGGCACTGAAGCTTTCTTT,CASSLEGTEAFF
.,TRBV5-1,TRBJ2-7,.,TGCGCCAGCAGGGGCTTCGCCGCTATAAGCTCCTACGAGCAGTACTTC,CASRGFAAISSYEQYF
.,TRBV11-3,TRBJ2-1,.,TGTGCCAGCAGCCCTGGCACTCTCAATGAGCAGTTCTTC,CASSPGTLNEQFF
TRBD2,TRBV6-5,TRBJ2-1,.,TGTGCCAGCAGTTACTCGGTCGGGGGGGATGAGCAGTTCTTC,CASSYSVGGDEQFF
.,TRBV12-3/TRBV12-4,TRBJ2-5,.,TGTGCCAGCAGTTGGGGGCGGGAGACCCAGTACTTC,CASSWGRETQYF
.,TRBV4-3,TRBJ2-7,.,TGCGCCAGCAGCCAAGAATCGGACAGACCCTACGAGCAGTACTTC,CASSQESDRPYEQYF
.,TRBV19,TRBJ1-1,.,TGTGCCAGTAGTATAGGGAACAAGAACACTGAAGCTTTCTTT,CASSIGNKNTEAFF
.,TRBV28,TRBJ2-5,.,TGTGCCAGCAGCCCTACCGGGGTAATGTGGGAGACCCAGTACTTC,CASSPTGVMWETQYF
.,TRBV2,TRBJ1-1,.,TGTGCCAGCAGTAGGGACGAGAACACTGAAGCTTTCTTT,CASSRDENTEAFF
.,TRBV27,TRBJ1-1,.,TGTGCCAGCAGTATAACCCTGACAGATGAAGCTTTCTTT,CASSITLTDEAFF
TRBD1,TRBV19,TRBJ2-2,.,TGTGCCAGTAGCCCATTCGACAGGGACACCGGGGAGCTGTTTTTT,CASSPFDRDTGELFF
TRBD1,TRBV2,TRBJ2-1,.,TGTGCCAGCAGGGAACAGGGGAAAGGCTTATACAATGAGCAGTTCTTC,CASREQGKGLYNEQFF
.,TRBV11-2,TRBJ2-7,.,TGTGCCAGCAGCTTAGCATTACTCGACTACGAGCAGTACTTC,CASSLALLDYEQYF
TRBD2,TRBV6-5,TRBJ2-3,once,TGTGCCAGCAGCGTTCTAGCGGGTGACACAGATACGCAGTATTTT,CASSVLAGDTDTQYF
.,TRBV11-2,TRBJ1-2,.,TGTGCCAGCAGCTTAGACGACATTTATAACTATGGCTACACCTTC,CASSLDDIYNYGYTF
.,TRBV7-9,TRBJ2-1,.,TGTGCCAGCAGCCCGAAGCGGCGCTGGGGTAATGAGCAGTTCTTC,CASSPKRRWGNEQFF
TRBD1,TRBV15,TRBJ2-1,.,TGTGCCACCAGCAGAGGGACAGGGTTTGACAATGAGCAGTTCTTC,CATSRGTGFDNEQFF
.,TRBV9,TRBJ2-3,.,TGTGCCAGCAGCCCTAGCACAGATACGCAGTATTTT,CASSPSTDTQYF
.,TRBV19,TRBJ1-2,.,TGTGCCAGTAGTGACGCGTCGGACGTTGACTATGGCTACACCTTC,CASSDASDVDYGYTF
.,TRBV28,TRBJ2-3,.,TGTGCCAGCAGCACAGATACGCAGTATTTT,CASSTDTQYF
.,TRBV15,TRBJ1-1,.,TGTGCCACCAGCAGAGATTACCGAGAAGCTTTCTTT,CATSRDYREAFF
.,TRBV29-1,TRBJ1-2,.,TGCAGCGTTGAGGTGAATTCTGCCTATGGCTACACCTTC,CSVEVNSAYGYTF
TRBD1,TRBV7-9,TRBJ2-1,.,TGTGCCAGCAGCCAGCCTGGGACAGGGAACAATGAGCAGTTCTTC,CASSQPGTGNNEQFF
.,TRBV18,TRBJ2-1,.,TGTGCCAGCTCACCACGTCGTGTGGGTAAGGGGAATGAGCAGTTCTTC,CASSPRRVGKGNEQFF
.,TRBV20-1,TRBJ2-1,few,TGCAGTGCTAGTGGGGGCGGGGTAACTCAACTATACAATGAGCAGTTCTTC,CSASGGGVTQLYNEQFF
.,TRBV27,TRBJ1-2,.,TGTGCCAGCAGTCCGATATGGCAGGGATCGAATGGCTACACCTTC,CASSPIWQGSNGYTF
.,TRBV5-1,TRBJ1-2,.,TGCGCCAGCAGAATCGACACGTATGGCTACACCTTC,CASRIDTYGYTF
TRBD1,TRBV4-2,TRBJ1-3,.,TGTGCCAGCAGCCAAGACACCGGACAGGGGGCTGGAAACACCATATATTTT,CASSQDTGQGAGNTIYF
.,TRBV6-5,TRBJ1-5,.,TGTGCCAGCAGTTATACACAGGGCTTGAGCAATCAGCCCCAGCATTTT,CASSYTQGLSNQPQHF
TRBD2,TRBV28,TRBJ2-1,.,TGTGCCAGCAGCTTGACTAGCGGGAGCTCCTACAATGAGCAGTTCTTC,CASSLTSGSSYNEQFF
.,TRBV2,TRBJ1-5,.,TGTGCCAGCAGCGAGCGAGTACAGCCCCAGCATTTT,CASSERVQPQHF
TRBD2,TRBV9,TRBJ2-3,.,TGTGCCAGCAGCGTAGCGGGGGGGATAGATACGCAGTATTTT,CASSVAGGIDTQYF
TRBD1,TRBV5-1,TRBJ1-3,.,TGCGCCAGCAGCTCGGGACAGTCCCTCTCTGGAAACACCATATATTTT,CASSSGQSLSGNTIYF
.,TRBV7-9,TRBJ2-2,.,TGTGCCAGCAGCTCCCGACTAGAGGAAGGGACCGGGGAGCTGTTTTTT,CASSSRLEEGTGELFF
TRBD2,TRBV25-1,TRBJ2-5,.,TGTGCCAGCCGTGCGGGAAAAGCGGGGGGGTTGGGACAAGAGACCCAGTACTTC,CASRAGKAGGLGQETQYF
.,TRBV13,TRBJ1-2,.,TGTGCCAGCGCTGACCCGGGACAAATTAACTATGGCTACACCTTC,CASADPGQINYGYTF
TRBD2,TRBV7-2,TRBJ2-3,.,TGTGCCAGCACTCCTACCCTGGGACTAGCGGGGGACACAGATACGCAGTATTTT,CASTPTLGLAGDTDTQYF
.,TRBV11-3,TRBJ1-1,.,TGTGCCAGCAGCTGGACAGCGAACACTGAAGCTTTCTTT,CASSWTANTEAFF
.,TRBV3-1/TRBV3-2,TRBJ1-3,.,TGTGCCAGCAGCCAAACAGGGACCTCTGGAAACACCATATATTTT,CASSQTGTSGNTIYF